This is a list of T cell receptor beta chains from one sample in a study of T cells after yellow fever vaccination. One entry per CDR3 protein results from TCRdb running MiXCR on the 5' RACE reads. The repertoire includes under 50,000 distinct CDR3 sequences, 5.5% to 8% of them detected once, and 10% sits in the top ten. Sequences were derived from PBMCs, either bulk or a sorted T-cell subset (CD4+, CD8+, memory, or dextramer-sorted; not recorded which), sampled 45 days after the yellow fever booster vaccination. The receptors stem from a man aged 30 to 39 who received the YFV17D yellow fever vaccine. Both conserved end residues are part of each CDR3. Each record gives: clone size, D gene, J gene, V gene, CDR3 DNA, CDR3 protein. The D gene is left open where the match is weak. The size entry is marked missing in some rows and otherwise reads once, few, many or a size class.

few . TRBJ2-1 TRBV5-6 TGTGCCAGCAGCTTTACTACAGGGTCTTACTACAATGAGCAGTTCTTC CASSFTTGSYYNEQFF
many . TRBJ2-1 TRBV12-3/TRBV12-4 TGTGCCAGCAGTTTTTCGCGGAGCTCCTACAATGAGCAGTTCTTC CASSFSRSSYNEQFF
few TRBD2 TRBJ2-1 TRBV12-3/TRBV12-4 TGTGCCAGCAGCGGACTAGCGGAACACAATGAGCAGTTCTTC CASSGLAEHNEQFF
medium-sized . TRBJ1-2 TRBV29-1 TGCAGTATCAATCCTCCCTTGGACGGAGACTATGGCTACACCTTC CSINPPLDGDYGYTF
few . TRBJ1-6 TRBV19 TGTGCCAGTCGAAGGACGGAGAAGAATTCACCCCTCCACTTT CASRRTEKNSPLHF
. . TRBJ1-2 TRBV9 TGTGCCAGCAGCTATGGGGTCCCACCCGATTATGGCTACACCTTC CASSYGVPPDYGYTF
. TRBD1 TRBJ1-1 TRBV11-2 TGTGCCAGCAGCTTAGACGCAGGGGGCGGCACTGAAGCTTTCTTT CASSLDAGGGTEAFF
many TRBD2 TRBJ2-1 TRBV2 TGTGCCAGCAGTGAATCCCTAGCGGGTGTCATCGATGAGCAGTTCTTC CASSESLAGVIDEQFF
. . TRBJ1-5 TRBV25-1 TGTGCCAGCAGTGCCAGTAATAGCAATCAGCCCCAGCATTTT CASSASNSNQPQHF
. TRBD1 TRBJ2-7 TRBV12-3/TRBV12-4 TGTGCCAGCAGCCCAAGGACCGGGACAGGGGTCTACGAGCAGTACTTC CASSPRTGTGVYEQYF
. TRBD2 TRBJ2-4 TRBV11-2 TGTGCCAGCAGCTTACAACTAGCGGGAAACATTCAGTACTTC CASSLQLAGNIQYF
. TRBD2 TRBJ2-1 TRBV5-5 TGTGCCAGCAGCTCCTCGGGGGGGTCCTACAATGAGCAGTTCTTC CASSSSGGSYNEQFF
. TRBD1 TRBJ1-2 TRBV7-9 TGTGCCAGCAGCCGGGACAGGGAAGGCTACACCTTC CASSRDREGYTF
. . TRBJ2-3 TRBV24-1 TGTGCCACCAGTGATTTGTGGCGGACTACGCAGTATTTT CATSDLWRTTQYF
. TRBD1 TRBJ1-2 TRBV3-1 TGTGCCAGCAGCCGAGGCGGACAGGGGGCGTATGGCTACACCTTC CASSRGGQGAYGYTF
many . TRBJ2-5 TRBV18 TGTGCCAGCTCACCACTCGCCAGCCAGCAAGAGACCCAGTACTTC CASSPLASQQETQYF
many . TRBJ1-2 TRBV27 TGTGCCAGCAGTTTATCGAACGGCAGGATCTATGGCTACACCTTC CASSLSNGRIYGYTF
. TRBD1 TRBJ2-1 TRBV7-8 TGTGCCAGCAGCTTAGTGGGACAGGGCTCCTACAATGAGCAGTTCTTC CASSLVGQGSYNEQFF
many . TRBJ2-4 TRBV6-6 TGTGCCAGCAACGCTATGAGCATTCAGTACTTC CASNAMSIQYF
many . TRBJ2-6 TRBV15 TGTGCCACCAGCAGAGTAGGGTCTGGGGCCAACGTCCTGACTTTC CATSRVGSGANVLTF